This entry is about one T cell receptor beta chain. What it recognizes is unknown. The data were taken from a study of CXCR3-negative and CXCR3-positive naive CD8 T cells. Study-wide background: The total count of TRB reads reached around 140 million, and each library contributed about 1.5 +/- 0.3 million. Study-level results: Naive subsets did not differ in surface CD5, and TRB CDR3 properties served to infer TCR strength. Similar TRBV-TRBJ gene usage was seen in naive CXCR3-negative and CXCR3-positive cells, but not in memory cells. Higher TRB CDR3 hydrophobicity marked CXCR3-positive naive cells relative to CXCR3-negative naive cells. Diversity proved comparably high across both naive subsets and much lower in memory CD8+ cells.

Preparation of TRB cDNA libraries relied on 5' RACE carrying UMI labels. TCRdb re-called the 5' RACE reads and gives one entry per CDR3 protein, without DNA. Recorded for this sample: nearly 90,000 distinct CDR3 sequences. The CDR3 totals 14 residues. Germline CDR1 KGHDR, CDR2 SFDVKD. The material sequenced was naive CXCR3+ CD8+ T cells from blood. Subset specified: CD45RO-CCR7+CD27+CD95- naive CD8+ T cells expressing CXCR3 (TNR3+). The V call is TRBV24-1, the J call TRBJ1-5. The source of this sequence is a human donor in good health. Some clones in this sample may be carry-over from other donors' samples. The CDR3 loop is CATSDSWGNQPQHF.